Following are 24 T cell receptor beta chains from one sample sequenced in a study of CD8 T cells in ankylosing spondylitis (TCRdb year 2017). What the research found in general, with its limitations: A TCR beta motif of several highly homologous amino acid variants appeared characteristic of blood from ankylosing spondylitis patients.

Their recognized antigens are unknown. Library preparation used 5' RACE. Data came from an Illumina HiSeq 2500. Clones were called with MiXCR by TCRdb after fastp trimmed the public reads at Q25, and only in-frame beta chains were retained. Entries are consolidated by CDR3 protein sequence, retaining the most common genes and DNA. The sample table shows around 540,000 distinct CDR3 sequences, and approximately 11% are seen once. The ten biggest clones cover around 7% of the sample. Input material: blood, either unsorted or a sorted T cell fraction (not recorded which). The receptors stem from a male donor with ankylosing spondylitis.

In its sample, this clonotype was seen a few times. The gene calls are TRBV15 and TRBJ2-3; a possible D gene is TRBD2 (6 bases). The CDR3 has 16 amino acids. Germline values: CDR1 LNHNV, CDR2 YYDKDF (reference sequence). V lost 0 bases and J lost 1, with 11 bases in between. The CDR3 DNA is TGTGCCACCAGCAGAGATAATTGGGGGGGCACAGATACGCAGTATTTT. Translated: CATSRDNWGGTDTQYF.

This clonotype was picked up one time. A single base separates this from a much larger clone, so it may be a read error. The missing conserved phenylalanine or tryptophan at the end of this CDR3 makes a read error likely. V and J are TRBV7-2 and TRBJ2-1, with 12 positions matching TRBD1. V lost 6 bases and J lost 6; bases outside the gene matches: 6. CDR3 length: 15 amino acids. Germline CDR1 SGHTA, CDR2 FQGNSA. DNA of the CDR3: TGTGCCAGCAGTTCCGGGACAGGGGGCTTCAATGAGCAGTTCCTC. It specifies CASSSGTGGFNEQFL.

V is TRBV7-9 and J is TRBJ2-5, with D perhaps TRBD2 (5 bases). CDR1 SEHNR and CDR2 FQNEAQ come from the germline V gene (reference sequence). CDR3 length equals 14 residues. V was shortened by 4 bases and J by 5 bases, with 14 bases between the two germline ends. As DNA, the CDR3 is TGTGCCAGCAGCTGGGAAGGAGGTGGGGAGACCCAGTACTTC. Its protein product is CASSWEGGGETQYF.

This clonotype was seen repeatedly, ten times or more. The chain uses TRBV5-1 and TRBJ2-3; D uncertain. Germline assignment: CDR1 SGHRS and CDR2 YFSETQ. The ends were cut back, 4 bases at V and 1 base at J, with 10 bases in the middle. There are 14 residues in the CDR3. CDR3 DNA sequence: TGCGCCAGCAGCCCCTTTCCGGGCACAGATACGCAGTATTTT. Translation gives CASSPFPGTDTQYF. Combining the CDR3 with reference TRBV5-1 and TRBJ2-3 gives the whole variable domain KAGVTQTPRYLIKTRGQQVTLSCSPISGHRSVSWYQQTPGQGLQFLFEYFSETQRNKGNFPGRFSGRQFSNSRSEMNVSTLELGDSALYLCASSPFPGTDTQYFGPGTRLTVL.

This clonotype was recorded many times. CDR3 sequence reads: CSASLGTSGDNEQFF. DNA for the CDR3: TGCAGTGCTAGCCTGGGGACTAGCGGGGACAATGAGCAGTTCTTC. The chain couples TRBV20-1 to TRBJ2-1; 13 nucleotides agree with TRBD2. CDR1 and CDR2 from the germline V gene are DFQATT and SNEGSKA (reference sequence). CDR3 size: 15 residues. Trimming took 3 bases from V and 5 from J; bases not matched to a gene: 4.

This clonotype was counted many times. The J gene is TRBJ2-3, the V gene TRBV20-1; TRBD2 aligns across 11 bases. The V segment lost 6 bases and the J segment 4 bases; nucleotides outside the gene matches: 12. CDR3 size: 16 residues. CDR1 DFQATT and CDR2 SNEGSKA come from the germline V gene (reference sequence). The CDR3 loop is CSAGQSGTSGPDTQYF. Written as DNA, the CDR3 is TGCAGTGCCGGACAGTCCGGGACTAGCGGCCCAGATACGCAGTATTTT.

CDR3 sequence (DNA): TGCGCCAGCAGCCCCGGACTACATGGCTACACCTTC. It encodes CASSPGLHGYTF. The chain links TRBV5-1 to TRBJ1-2; D is unresolved. The length of the CDR3 is 12 residues. CDR1 and CDR2 from the germline V gene are SGHRS and YFSETQ. V was cut by 4 bases and J by 6 bases, with 10 bases left in between.

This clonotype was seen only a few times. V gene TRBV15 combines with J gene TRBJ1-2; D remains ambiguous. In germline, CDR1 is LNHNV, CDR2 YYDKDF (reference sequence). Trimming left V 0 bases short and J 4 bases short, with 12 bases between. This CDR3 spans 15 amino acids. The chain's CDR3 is CATSRDLRGIYGYTF. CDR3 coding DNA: TGTGCCACCAGCAGAGATCTGCGGGGAATCTATGGCTACACCTTC.

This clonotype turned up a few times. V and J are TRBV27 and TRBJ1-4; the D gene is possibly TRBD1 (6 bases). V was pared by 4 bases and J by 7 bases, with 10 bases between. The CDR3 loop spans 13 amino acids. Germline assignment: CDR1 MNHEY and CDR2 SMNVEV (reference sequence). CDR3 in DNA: TGTGCCAGCAGTTGGGGGGCTGGTGAAAAACTGTTTTTT. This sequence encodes CASSWGAGEKLFF.

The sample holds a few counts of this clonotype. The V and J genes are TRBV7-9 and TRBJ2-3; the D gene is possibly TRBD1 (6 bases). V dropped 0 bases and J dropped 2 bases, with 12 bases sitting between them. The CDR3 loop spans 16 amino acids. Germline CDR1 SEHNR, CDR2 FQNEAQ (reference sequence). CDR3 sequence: CASSLAIHRDTDTQYF. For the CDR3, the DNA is TGTGCCAGCAGCTTAGCAATTCACAGGGACACAGATACGCAGTATTTT. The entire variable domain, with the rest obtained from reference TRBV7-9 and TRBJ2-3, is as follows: DTGVSQNPRHKITKRGQNVTFRCDPISEHNRLYWYRQTLGQGPEFLTYFQNEAQLEKSRLLSDRFSAERPKGSFSTLEIQRTEQGDSAMYLCASSLAIHRDTDTQYFGPGTRLTVL.

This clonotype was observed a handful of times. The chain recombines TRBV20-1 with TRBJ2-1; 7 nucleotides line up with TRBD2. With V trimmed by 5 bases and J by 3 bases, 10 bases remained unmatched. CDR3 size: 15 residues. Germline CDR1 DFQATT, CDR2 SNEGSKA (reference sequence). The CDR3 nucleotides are TGCAGTGCTCAACCCGTGAGCGGGAACTACAATGAGCAGTTCTTC. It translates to CSAQPVSGNYNEQFF.

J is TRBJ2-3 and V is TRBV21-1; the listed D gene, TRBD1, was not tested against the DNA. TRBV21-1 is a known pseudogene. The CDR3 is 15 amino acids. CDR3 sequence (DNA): TGTGCCAGCAGCAAAGGGGGGGGGCGCGAAGATACGCAGTATTTT. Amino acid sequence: CASSKGGGREDTQYF.

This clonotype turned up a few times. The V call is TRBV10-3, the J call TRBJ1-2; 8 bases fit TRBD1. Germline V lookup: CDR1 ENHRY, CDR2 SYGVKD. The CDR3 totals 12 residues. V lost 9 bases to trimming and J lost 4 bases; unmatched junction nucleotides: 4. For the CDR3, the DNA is TGTGCCATAAACGGACAGGGCTATGGCTACACCTTC. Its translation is CAINGQGYGYTF.

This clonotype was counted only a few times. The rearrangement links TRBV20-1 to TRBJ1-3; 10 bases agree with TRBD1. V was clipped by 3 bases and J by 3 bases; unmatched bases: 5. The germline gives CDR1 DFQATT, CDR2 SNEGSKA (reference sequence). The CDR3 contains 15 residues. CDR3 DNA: TGCAGTGCTAGCGGAGACAGGGGGCTTGGAAACACCATATATTTT. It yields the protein CSASGDRGLGNTIYF.

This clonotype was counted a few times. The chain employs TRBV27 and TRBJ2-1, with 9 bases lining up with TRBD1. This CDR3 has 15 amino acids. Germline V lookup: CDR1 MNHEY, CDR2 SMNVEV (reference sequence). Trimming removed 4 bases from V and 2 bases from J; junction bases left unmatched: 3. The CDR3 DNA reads TGTGCCAGCAGTTCTACAGGGGGCGCCTACAATGAGCAGTTCTTC. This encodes CASSSTGGAYNEQFF.

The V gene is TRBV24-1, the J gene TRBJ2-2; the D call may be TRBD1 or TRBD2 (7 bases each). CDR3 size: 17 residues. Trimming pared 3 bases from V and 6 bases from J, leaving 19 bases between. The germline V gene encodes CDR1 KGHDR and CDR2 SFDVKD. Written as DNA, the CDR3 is TGTGCCACCAGTGATCTGGGGAGGGGGCGAGTGGCCGGGGAGCTGTTTTTT. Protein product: CATSDLGRGRVAGELFF.

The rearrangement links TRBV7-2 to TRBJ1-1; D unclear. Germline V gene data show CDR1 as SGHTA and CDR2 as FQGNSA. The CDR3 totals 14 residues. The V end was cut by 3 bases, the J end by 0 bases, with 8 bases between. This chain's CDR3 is CASSFLQLNTEAFF. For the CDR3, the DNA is TGTGCCAGCAGCTTTCTACAGTTGAACACTGAAGCTTTCTTT.

Here the CDR3 DNA reads TGTGCCAGCAGTTCCCAGGACAGAAACACCATATATTTT. Protein product: CASSSQDRNTIYF. V usage is TRBV6-5 and J usage is TRBJ1-3; D possibly corresponds to TRBD1 (5 bases). CDR3 length: 13 amino acids. V lost 4 bases and J 5 bases, leaving 9 bases between the germline ends. Germline V lookup: CDR1 MNHEY, CDR2 SVGAGI.

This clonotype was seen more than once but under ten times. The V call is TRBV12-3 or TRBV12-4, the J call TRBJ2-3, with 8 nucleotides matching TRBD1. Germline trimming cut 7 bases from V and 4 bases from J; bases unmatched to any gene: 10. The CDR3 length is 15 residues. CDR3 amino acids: CASNIGQGLADTQYF. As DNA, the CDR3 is TGTGCCAGCAATATAGGACAGGGCCTCGCAGATACGCAGTATTTT.

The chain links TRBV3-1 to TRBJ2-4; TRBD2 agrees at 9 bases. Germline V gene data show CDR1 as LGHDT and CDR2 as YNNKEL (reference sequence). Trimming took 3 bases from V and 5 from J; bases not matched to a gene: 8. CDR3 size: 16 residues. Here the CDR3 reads CASSHMASGIQNIQYF. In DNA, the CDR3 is TGTGCCAGCAGCCATATGGCTAGCGGGATCCAAAACATTCAGTACTTC.

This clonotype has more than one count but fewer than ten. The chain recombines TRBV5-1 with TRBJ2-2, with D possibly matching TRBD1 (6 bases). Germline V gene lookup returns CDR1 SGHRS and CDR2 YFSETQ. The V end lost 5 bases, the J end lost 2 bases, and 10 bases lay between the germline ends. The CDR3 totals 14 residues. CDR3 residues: CASSPDSNTGELFF. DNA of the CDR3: TGCGCCAGCAGTCCGGACAGCAACACCGGGGAGCTGTTTTTT.

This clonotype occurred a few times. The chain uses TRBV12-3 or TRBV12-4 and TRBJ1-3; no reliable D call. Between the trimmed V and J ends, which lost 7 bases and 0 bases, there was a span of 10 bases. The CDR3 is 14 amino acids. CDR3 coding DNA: TGTGCCAGCACCATTTGGGGCTCTGGAAACACCATATATTTT. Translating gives CASTIWGSGNTIYF.

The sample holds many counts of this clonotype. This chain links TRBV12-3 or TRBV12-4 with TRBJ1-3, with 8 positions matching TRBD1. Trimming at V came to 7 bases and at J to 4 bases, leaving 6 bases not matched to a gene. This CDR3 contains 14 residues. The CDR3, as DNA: TGTGCCAGCACCCGGGACAGGTCGGGAAACACCATATATTTT. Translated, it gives CASTRDRSGNTIYF.

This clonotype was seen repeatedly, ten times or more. The CDR3 here is CASSSVQGPGGGELFF. CDR3 DNA: TGTGCCAGCAGTTCGGTACAAGGGCCCGGGGGCGGGGAGCTGTTTTTT. The V call is TRBV12-3 or TRBV12-4, the J call TRBJ2-2, with D possibly being TRBD2 (6 bases). Trimming removed 4 bases at V and 7 bases at J, with 19 bases between. This CDR3 region has 16 residues.